What follows is one T cell receptor (beta chain) and its context. The antigen is undetermined. The CDR3 contains 16 residues. The ends lost 6 bases at V and 2 bases at J; junction bases unmatched: 8. The V gene's germline CDR1 is MGHDK and CDR2 SYGVNS. The sample belongs to a study of cytomegalovirus exposure and HLA in healthy donors. Study details: A preliminary data release comprised 80 million or so unique TCRs obtained from HLA-typed donors. Out of 398 genotyped donors, about 84% belonged to the Caucasian-associated ancestry cluster. Overall study findings and caveats: The authors enumerated over 150 TCR beta chains as linked to cytomegalovirus. An analysis done earlier found most TCR beta V segments productive about 90% or about 30% of the time.

Researchers ran the PCR with 60 Vbeta and 13 Jbeta primers. Generated by immunoSEQ multiplex PCR, the TCRdb table keeps only in-frame clones and is missing some. The sample consists of around 230,000 clones, around 79% of them appearing once. Sequenced material: PBMCs. This chain uses TRBV25-1 with TRBJ2-3; TRBD2 matches at 10 bases. This clonotype was sampled from a male donor in good health and CMV-seronegative. The CDR3 bases are TGTGCCAGCAGCCCGGGACTAGCGTTGGTCACAGATACGCAGTATTTT. Its protein is CASSPGLALVTDTQYF. The full variable domain, with the rest looked up from reference TRBV25-1 and TRBJ2-3, is EADIYQTPRYLVIGTGKKITLECSQTMGHDKMYWYQQDPGMELHLIHYSYGVNSTEKGDLSSESTVSRIRTEHFPLTLESARPSHTSQYLCASSPGLALVTDTQYFGPGTRLTVL.